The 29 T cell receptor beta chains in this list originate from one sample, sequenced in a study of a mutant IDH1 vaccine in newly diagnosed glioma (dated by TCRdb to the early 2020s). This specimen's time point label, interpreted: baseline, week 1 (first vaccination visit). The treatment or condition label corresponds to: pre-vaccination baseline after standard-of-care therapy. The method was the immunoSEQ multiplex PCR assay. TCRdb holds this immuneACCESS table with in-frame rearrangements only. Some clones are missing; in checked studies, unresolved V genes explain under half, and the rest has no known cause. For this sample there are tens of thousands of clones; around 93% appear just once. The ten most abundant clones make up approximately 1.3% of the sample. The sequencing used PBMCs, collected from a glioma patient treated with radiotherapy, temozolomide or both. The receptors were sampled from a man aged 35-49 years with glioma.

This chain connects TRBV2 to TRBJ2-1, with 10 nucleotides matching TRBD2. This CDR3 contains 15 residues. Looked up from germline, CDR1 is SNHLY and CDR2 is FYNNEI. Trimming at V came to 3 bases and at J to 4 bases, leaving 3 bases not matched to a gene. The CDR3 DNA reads TGTGCCAGCAGTGATGAAGCGGGGGGGTACAATGAGCAGTTCTTC. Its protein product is CASSDEAGGYNEQFF.

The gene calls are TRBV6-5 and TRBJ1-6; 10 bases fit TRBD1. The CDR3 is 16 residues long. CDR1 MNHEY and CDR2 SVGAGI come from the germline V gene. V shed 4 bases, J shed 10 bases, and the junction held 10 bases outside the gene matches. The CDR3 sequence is CASSSTGTGVGSPLHF. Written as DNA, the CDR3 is TGTGCCAGCAGTTCAACCGGGACAGGGGTTGGGTCACCCCTCCACTTT.

In DNA form, the CDR3 reads TGTGCCTCCAAACGGGACAGAATGAACACTGAAGCTTTCTTT. Protein sequence: CASKRDRMNTEAFF. The chain uses TRBV2 and TRBJ1-1, with 7 bases matching TRBD1. Losses at the gene ends were 11 bases for V and 0 bases for J; bases not matched to a gene: 9. The germline V gene encodes CDR1 SNHLY and CDR2 FYNNEI. CDR3 size: 14 residues. The full variable domain, with the rest looked up from reference TRBV2 and TRBJ1-1, is EPEVTQTPSHQVTQMGQEVILRCVPISNHLYFYWYRQILGQKVEFLVSFYNNEISEKSEIFDDQFSVERPDGSNFTLKIRSTKLEDSAMYFCASKRDRMNTEAFFGQGTRLTVV.

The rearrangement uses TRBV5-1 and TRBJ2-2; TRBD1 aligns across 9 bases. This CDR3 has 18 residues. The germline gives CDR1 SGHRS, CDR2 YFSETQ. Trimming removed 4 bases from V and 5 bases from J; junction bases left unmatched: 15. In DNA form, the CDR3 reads TGCGCCAGCAGCAGGCCGGGACAGGGACAAGGAGGGACCGGGGAGCTGTTTTTT. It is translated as CASSRPGQGQGGTGELFF. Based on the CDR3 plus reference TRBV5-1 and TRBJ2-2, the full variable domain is KAGVTQTPRYLIKTRGQQVTLSCSPISGHRSVSWYQQTPGQGLQFLFEYFSETQRNKGNFPGRFSGRQFSNSRSEMNVSTLELGDSALYLCASSRPGQGQGGTGELFFGEGSRLTVL.

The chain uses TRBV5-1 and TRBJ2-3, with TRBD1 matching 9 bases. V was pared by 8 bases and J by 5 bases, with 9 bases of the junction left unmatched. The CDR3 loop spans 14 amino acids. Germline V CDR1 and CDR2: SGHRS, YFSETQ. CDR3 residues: CASTGGAFGDTQYF. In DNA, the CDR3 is TGCGCCAGTACAGGGGGCGCTTTTGGAGATACGCAGTATTTT.

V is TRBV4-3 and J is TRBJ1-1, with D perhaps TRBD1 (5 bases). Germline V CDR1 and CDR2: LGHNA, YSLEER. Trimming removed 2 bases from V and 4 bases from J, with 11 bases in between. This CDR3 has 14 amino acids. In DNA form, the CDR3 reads TGCGCCAGCAGCCAATCGTCCGGGGGCACTGAAGCTTTCTTT. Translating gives CASSQSSGGTEAFF.

The CDR3 protein is CASSLEAGRGEQYF. The CDR3 nucleotides read TGTGCCAGCAGTTTAGAGGCAGGGCGTGGCGAGCAGTACTTC. V gene TRBV27 combines with J gene TRBJ2-7; tentative D call: TRBD1 (5 bases). The CDR3 runs to 14 residues. Germline V gives CDR1 MNHEY, CDR2 SMNVEV (reference sequence). The V end lost 2 bases, the J end lost 6 bases, and 14 bases lay between the germline ends.

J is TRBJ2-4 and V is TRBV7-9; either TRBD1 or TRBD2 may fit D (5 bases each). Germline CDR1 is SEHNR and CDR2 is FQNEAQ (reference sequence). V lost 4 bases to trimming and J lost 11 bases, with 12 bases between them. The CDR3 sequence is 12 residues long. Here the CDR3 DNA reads TGTGCCAGCAGCTCCCCGCAGGGAGTTCAGTACTTC. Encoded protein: CASSSPQGVQYF.

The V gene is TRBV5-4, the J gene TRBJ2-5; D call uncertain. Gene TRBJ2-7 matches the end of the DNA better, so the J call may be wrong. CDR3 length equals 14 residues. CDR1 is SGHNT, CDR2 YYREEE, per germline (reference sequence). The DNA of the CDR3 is TGTGCCAGCAGCAGCGTCGTAAGCTCCTACGAGCAGTACTTC. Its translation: CASSSVVSSYEQYF.

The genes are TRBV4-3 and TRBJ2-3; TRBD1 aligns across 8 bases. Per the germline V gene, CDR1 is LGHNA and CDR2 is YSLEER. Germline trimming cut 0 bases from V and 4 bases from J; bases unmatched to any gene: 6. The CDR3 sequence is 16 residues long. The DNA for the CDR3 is TGCGCCAGCAGCCAAGACCGGACAGGGCTCGCAGATACGCAGTATTTT. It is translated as CASSQDRTGLADTQYF.

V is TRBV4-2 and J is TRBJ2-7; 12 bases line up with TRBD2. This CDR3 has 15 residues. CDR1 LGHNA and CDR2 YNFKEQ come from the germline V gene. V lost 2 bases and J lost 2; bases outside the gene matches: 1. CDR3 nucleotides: TGTGCCAGCAGCCAAACTAGCGGGGGGCCCTACGAGCAGTACTTC. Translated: CASSQTSGGPYEQYF.

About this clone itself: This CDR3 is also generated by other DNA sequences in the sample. In nucleotides, the CDR3 is TGTGCCAGCAGTGAAATGGCAGGACACGAAGAGACCCAGTACTTC. The encoded protein is CASSEMAGHEETQYF. The V and J genes are TRBV6-1 and TRBJ2-5, with a possible D match to TRBD1 (5 bases). The germline V and J ends were trimmed by 2 bases and 3 bases, with 13 bases remaining between them. From germline, CDR1 is MNHNS and CDR2 SASEGT. The CDR3 spans 15 residues.

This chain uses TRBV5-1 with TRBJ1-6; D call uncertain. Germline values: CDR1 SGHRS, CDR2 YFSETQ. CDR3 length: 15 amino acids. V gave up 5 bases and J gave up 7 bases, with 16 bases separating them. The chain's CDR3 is CASRDLKEGNSPLHF. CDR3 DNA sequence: TGCGCCAGCAGGGACCTAAAGGAGGGAAATTCACCCCTCCACTTT.

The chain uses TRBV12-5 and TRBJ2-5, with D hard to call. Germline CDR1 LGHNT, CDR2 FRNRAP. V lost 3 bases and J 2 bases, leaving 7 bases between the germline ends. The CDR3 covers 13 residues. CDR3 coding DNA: TGTGCTAGTGGTTTCAAGGTTCAAGAGACCCAGTACTTC. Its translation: CASGFKVQETQYF.

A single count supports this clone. CDR3 loop: CAWSSGGDSEAFF. The DNA of the CDR3 is TGTGCCTGGAGTTCGGGGGGGGACAGTGAAGCTTTCTTT. The V call is TRBV30, the J call TRBJ1-1; TRBD1 aligns across 7 bases. After removal of 2 bases from V and 7 bases from J, the junction contained 7 bases not matched to a gene. CDR1 GTSNPN and CDR2 SVGIG come from the germline V gene (reference sequence). This CDR3 spans 13 amino acids.

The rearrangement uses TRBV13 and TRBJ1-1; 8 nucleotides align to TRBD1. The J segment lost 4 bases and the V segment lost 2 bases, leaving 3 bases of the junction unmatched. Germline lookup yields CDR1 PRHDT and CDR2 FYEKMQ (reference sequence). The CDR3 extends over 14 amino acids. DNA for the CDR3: TGTGCCAGCAGCTTATTACAGGGGGGCACTGAAGCTTTCTTT. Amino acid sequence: CASSLLQGGTEAFF. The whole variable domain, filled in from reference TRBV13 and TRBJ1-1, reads AAGVIQSPRHLIKEKRETATLKCYPIPRHDTVYWYQQGPGQDPQFLISFYEKMQSDKGSIPDRFSAQQFSDYHSELNMSSLELGDSALYFCASSLLQGGTEAFFGQGTRLTVV.

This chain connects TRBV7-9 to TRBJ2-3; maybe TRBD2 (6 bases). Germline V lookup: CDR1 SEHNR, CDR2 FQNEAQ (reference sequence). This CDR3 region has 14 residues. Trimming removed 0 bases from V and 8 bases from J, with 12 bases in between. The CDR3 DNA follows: TGTGCCAGCAGCTTAGCAACTAGCCTCGGTACGCAGTATTTT. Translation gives CASSLATSLGTQYF. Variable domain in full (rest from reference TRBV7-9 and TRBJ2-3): DTGVSQNPRHKITKRGQNVTFRCDPISEHNRLYWYRQTLGQGPEFLTYFQNEAQLEKSRLLSDRFSAERPKGSFSTLEIQRTEQGDSAMYLCASSLATSLGTQYFGPGTRLTVL.

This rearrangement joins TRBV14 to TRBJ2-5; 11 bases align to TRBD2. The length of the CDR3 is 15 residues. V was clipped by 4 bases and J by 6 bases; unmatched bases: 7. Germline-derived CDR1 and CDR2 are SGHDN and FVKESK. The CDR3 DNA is TGTGCCAGCAGCCGCACCGGGACTAGCGGACAGACCCAGTACTTC. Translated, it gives CASSRTGTSGQTQYF.

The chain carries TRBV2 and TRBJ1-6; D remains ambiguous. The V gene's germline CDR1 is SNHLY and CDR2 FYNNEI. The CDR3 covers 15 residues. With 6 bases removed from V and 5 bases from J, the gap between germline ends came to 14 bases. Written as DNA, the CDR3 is TGTGCCAGCAGGGGGTCCTCTTTTAATAATTCACCCCTCCACTTT. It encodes CASRGSSFNNSPLHF.

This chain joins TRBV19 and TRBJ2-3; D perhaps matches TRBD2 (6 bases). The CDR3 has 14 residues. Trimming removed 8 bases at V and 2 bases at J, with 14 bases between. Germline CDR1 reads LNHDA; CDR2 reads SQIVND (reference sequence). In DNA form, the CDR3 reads TGTGCCAGTCGTGGGGGGATCTCCACAGATACGCAGTATTTT. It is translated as CASRGGISTDTQYF.

The CDR3 region has the DNA TGTGCCAGCAGCCTACGGGTCCGGGACACCTACAATGAGCAGTTCTTC. The encoded protein is CASSLRVRDTYNEQFF. V and J are TRBV28 and TRBJ2-1; D possibly corresponds to TRBD1 (6 bases). The CDR3 is 16 amino acids. CDR1 MDHEN and CDR2 SYDVKM come from the germline V gene. V lost 6 bases to trimming and J lost 2 bases, with 17 bases between them.

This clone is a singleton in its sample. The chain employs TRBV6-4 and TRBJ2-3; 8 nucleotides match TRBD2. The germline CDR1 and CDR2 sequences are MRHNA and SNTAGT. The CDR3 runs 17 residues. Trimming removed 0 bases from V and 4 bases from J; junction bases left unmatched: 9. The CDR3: CASSDSISGGLADTQYF. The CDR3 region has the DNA TGTGCCAGCAGTGACTCGATATCGGGGGGGCTTGCAGATACGCAGTATTTT.

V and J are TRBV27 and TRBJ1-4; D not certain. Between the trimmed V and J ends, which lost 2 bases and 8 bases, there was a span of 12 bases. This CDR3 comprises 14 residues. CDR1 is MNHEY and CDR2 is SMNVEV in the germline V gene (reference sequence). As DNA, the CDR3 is TGTGCCAGCAGTTTAGGCCCGGTAAGGGAAAAACTGTTTTTT. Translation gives CASSLGPVREKLFF.

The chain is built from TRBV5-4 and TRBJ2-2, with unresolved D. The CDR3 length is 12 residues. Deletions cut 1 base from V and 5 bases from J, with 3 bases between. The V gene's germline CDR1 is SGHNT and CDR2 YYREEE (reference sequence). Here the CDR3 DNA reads TGTGCCAGCAGCTTGTTTACCGGGGAGCTGTTTTTT. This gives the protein CASSLFTGELFF.

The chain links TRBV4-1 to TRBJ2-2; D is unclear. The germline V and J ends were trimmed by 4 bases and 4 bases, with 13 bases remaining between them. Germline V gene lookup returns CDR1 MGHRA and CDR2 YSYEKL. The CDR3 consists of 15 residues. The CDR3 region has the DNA TGCGCCAGCAGCCTCATGGCCTCCGGCACCGGGGAGCTGTTTTTT. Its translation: CASSLMASGTGELFF.

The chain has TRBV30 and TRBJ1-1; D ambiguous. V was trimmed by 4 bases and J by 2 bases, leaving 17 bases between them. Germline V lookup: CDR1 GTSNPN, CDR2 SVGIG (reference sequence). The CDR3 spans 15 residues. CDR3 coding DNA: TGTGCCTGGAATGTGGGGTCCTGGGAAAACACTGAAGCTTTCTTT. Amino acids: CAWNVGSWENTEAFF.

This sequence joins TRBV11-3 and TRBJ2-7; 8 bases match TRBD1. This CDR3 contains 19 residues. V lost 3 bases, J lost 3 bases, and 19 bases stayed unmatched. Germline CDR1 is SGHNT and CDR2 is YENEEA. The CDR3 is CASSFTLPSLTGVNYEQYF. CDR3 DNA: TGTGCCAGCAGCTTCACTCTACCTTCTTTGACAGGGGTCAACTACGAGCAGTACTTC.

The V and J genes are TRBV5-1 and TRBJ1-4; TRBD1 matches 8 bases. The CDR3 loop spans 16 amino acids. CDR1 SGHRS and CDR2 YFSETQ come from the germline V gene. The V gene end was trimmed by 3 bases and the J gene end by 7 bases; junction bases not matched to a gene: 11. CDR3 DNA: TGCGCCAGCAGCTCGAACCTCCCTGGACAGGGTGAAAAACTGTTTTTT. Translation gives CASSSNLPGQGEKLFF.

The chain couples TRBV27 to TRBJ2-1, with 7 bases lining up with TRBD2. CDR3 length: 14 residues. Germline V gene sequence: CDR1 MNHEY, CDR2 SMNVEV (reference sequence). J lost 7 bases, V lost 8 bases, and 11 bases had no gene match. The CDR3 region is CASGWAGETNEQFF. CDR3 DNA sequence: TGTGCCAGCGGATGGGCGGGGGAAACGAATGAGCAGTTCTTC.